Here is one TCR beta chain with its context. The entry originates in a study of blood T cell repertoires in COVID-19. The data were produced by immunoSEQ multiplex PCR, yet TCRdb's version contains in-frame clones alone and is incomplete. The table has roughly 58,000 clones, 75% to 90% seen once. This receptor was identified in a man between 60 and 75 years old with COVID-19, enrolled during active disease. The source material was peripheral blood.

CDR3 sequence reads: CASSIETGPPTF. CDR3 DNA sequence: TGTGCCAGTAGTATAGAGACAGGGCCCCCCACCTTC. The J gene is TRBJ1-2, the V gene TRBV19, with 7 bases matching TRBD1. The CDR3 sequence is 12 residues long. CDR1 LNHDA and CDR2 SQIVND come from the germline V gene (reference sequence). After removal of 0 bases from V and 13 bases from J, the junction contained 5 bases not matched to a gene.